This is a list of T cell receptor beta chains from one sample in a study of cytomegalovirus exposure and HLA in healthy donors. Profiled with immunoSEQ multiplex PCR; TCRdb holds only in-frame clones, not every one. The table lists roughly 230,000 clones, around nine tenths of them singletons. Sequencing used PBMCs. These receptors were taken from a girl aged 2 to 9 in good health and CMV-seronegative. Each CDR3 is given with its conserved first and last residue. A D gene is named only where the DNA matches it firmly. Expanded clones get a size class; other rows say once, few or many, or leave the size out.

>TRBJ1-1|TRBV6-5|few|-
CASRKPGQNTEAFF
TGTGCCAGCAGGAAACCGGGACAGAACACTGAAGCTTTCTTT
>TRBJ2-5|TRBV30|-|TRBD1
CAYTGTGGPKGETQYF
TGTGCCTATACCGGGACAGGGGGACCTAAAGGGGAGACCCAGTACTTC
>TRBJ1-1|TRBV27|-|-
CASSKSQGQTNTEAFF
TGTGCCAGCAGTAAAAGCCAAGGACAAACGAACACTGAAGCTTTCTTT
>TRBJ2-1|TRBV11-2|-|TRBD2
CASSPRLAVNNEQFF
TGTGCCAGCAGCCCTCGACTAGCGGTTAACAATGAGCAGTTCTTC
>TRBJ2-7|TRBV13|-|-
CASSLGRYEQYF
TGTGCCAGCAGCTTAGGCCGCTACGAGCAGTACTTC
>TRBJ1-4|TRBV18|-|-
CASSPTGTNEKLFF
TGTGCCAGCTCACCTACAGGGACAAATGAAAAACTGTTTTTT
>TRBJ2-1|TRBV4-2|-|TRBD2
CASRSSGGSYNEQFF
TGTGCCAGCAGGAGTAGCGGGGGGTCCTACAATGAGCAGTTCTTC
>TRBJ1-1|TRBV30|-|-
CAWDGGTEAFF
TGTGCCTGGGACGGGGGGACTGAAGCTTTCTTT
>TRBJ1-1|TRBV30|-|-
CAWSLGALNTEAFF
TGTGCCTGGAGTCTAGGGGCCTTAAACACTGAAGCTTTCTTT
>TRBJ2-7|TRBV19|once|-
CASMRSPGYEQYF
TGTGCCAGTATGCGTTCCCCGGGCTACGAGCAGTACTTC
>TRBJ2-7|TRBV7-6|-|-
CASSLIKDYSYEQYF
TGTGCCAGCAGCCTTATCAAGGACTACTCCTACGAGCAGTACTTC
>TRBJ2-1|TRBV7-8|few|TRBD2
CASSPSGRLSGRAKVFNEQFF
TGTGCCAGCAGCCCTTCTGGGCGACTAAGCGGGAGGGCCAAGGTGTTCAATGAGCAGTTCTTC
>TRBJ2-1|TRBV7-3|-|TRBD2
CASSLAARTSGDNEQFF
TGTGCCAGCAGCTTAGCCGCCAGGACTAGCGGGGACAATGAGCAGTTCTTC
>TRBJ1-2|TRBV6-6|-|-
CASSYTYYGYTF
TGTGCCAGCAGTTACACATACTATGGCTACACCTTC
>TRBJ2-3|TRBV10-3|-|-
CAISGQLDTQYF
TGTGCCATCAGCGGACAGCTAGATACGCAGTATTTT
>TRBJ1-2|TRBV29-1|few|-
CSVEVGLRGYTF
TGCAGCGTTGAAGTCGGCCTGAGGGGCTACACCTTC
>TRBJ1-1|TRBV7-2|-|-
CASSFKGVNTEAFF
TGTGCCAGCAGCTTTAAGGGGGTGAACACTGAAGCTTTCTTT
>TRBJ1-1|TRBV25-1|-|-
CASSELDSVTEAFF
TGTGCCAGCAGTGAATTGGACTCGGTAACTGAAGCTTTCTTT
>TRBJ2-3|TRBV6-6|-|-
CASSLGGVGGTDTQYF
TGTGCCAGCAGTCTGGGGGGAGTTGGGGGCACAGATACGCAGTATTTT
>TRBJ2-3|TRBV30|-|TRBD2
CAWSELAGAPWPQYF
TGTGCCTGGAGTGAACTAGCGGGAGCACCATGGCCGCAGTATTTT
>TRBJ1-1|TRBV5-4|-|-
CASSSGQRPFEAFF
TGTGCCAGCAGCTCCGGACAGAGGCCCTTTGAAGCTTTCTTT
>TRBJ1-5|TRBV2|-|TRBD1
CASSGPGQGGNQPQHF
TGTGCCAGCTCAGGACCGGGACAGGGAGGGAATCAGCCCCAGCATTTT
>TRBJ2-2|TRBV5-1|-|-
CASSLFFTGELFF
TGCGCCAGCAGCCTATTCTTTACCGGGGAGCTGTTTTTT
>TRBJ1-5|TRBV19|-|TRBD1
CASSTVQGSNQPQHF
TGTGCCAGTAGTACGGTACAGGGGAGCAATCAGCCCCAGCATTTT
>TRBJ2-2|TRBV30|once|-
CAWSVSLYTGELFF
TGTGCCTGGAGTGTTTCCCTTTACACCGGGGAGCTGTTTTTT
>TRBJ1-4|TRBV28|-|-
CASSSYIVATNEKLFF
TGTGCCAGCAGTTCTTATATAGTGGCAACTAATGAAAAACTGTTTTTT
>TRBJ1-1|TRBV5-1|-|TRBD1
CASSLDGQGGTEAFF
TGCGCCAGCAGCCTGGACGGACAGGGAGGAACTGAAGCTTTCTTT
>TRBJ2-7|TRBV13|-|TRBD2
CASSPAGTSGYEQYF
TGTGCCAGCAGCCCCGCCGGGACTAGCGGATACGAGCAGTACTTC
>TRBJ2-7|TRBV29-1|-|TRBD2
CSVDEGAGYEQYF
TGCAGCGTTGATGAGGGAGCGGGGTACGAGCAGTACTTC
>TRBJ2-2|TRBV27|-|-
CASSFGREQDTGELFF
TGTGCCAGCAGTTTTGGACGGGAGCAGGACACCGGGGAGCTGTTTTTT
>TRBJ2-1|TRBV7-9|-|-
CASSLRSNNEQFF
TGTGCCAGCAGCCTAAGGAGCAACAATGAGCAGTTCTTC
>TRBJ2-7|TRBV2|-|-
CASKEGGPSFYEQYF
TGTGCCAGCAAGGAAGGGGGACCTAGTTTCTACGAGCAGTACTTC
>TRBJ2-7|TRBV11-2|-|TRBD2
CASILLAGGNEQYF
TGTGCCAGTATTCTACTAGCGGGGGGGAACGAGCAGTACTTC
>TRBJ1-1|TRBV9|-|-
CASSVSAPAGTLNTEAFF
TGTGCCAGCAGCGTATCGGCCCCGGCCGGGACACTGAACACTGAAGCTTTCTTT
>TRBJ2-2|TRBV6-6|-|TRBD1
CASSPRQGSGGELFF
TGTGCCAGCAGTCCCCGACAGGGCTCGGGCGGGGAGCTGTTTTTT
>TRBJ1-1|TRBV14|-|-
CASSPLEGGAFF
TGTGCCAGCAGCCCACTCGAGGGGGGGGCTTTCTTT
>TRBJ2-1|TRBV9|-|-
CASSVYGGFNNEQFF
TGTGCCAGCAGCGTATACGGAGGATTCAACAATGAGCAGTTCTTC
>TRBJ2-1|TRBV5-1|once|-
CASSFGQYRKNNEQFF
TGCGCCAGCAGCTTTGGACAATACAGGAAAAACAATGAGCAGTTCTTC
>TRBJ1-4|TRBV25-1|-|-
CASSEHQGFGTNEKLFF
TGTGCCAGCAGTGAACACCAGGGTTTTGGGACTAATGAAAAACTGTTTTTT
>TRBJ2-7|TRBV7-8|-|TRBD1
CASSLGPGGSYEQYF
TGTGCCAGCAGCTTAGGCCCAGGGGGCTCCTACGAGCAGTACTTC
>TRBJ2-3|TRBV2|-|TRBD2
CASQRLANTQYF
TGTGCCAGCCAGAGACTAGCAAATACGCAGTATTTT
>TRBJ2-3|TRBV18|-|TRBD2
CASSPPLAGGTRQYF
TGTGCCAGCTCACCTCCCCTAGCGGGGGGTACTAGGCAGTATTTT
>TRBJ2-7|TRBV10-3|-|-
CAISESRTLVYEQYF
TGTGCCATCAGTGAGTCTAGGACACTCGTCTACGAGCAGTACTTC
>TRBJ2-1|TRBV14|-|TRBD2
CASSRAGGPVNEQFF
TGTGCCAGCAGCCGAGCGGGGGGGCCAGTGAATGAGCAGTTCTTC
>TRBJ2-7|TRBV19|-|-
CASSGGRGRNEQYF
TGTGCCAGTAGCGGGGGAAGGGGGCGAAACGAGCAGTACTTC
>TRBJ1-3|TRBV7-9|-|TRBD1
CSSSPGTGVLRDTIYF
TGTTCCAGCAGCCCCGGGACAGGAGTTCTCCGTGACACCATATATTTT
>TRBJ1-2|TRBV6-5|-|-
CASTERDTGYTF
TGTGCCAGCACTGAACGGGACACTGGCTACACCTTC
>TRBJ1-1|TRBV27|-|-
CASSLYPGLRRGTEAFF
TGTGCCAGCAGTTTATATCCAGGGCTCCGGCGAGGCACTGAAGCTTTCTTT
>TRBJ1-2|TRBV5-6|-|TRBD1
CASSPGTALGYTF
TGTGCCAGCAGCCCCGGGACAGCACTTGGCTACACCTTC
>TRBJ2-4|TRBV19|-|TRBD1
CASSDSGTGRLRSNIQYF
TGTGCCAGTAGCGATTCCGGGACAGGGAGGTTGAGGTCGAACATTCAGTACTTC
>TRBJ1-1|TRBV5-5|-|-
CASSAGNMNTEAFF
TGTGCCAGCAGCGCAGGGAACATGAACACTGAAGCTTTCTTT
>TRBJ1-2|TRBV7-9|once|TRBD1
CSSSLTLGQGLNYGYTF
TGTTCCAGCAGCTTAACCCTAGGACAGGGATTAAACTATGGCTACACCTTC
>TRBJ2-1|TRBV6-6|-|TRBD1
CASSDGTGANNEQFF
TGTGCCAGCAGTGACGGGACAGGTGCTAACAATGAGCAGTTCTTC
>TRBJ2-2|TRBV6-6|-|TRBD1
CASSYDRGKTGELFF
TGTGCCAGCAGTTACGACAGGGGGAAGACCGGGGAGCTGTTTTTT
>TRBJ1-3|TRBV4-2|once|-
CASSQASTGSGNTIYF
TGTGCCAGCAGCCAAGCTTCGACAGGCTCTGGAAACACCATATATTTT
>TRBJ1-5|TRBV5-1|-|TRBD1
CASSTGTGFHYPSGNQPQHF
TGCGCCAGCAGCACCGGGACAGGGTTCCACTACCCTTCGGGCAATCAGCCCCAGCATTTT
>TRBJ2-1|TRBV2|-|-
CASIPTRDSYNEQFF
TGTGCCAGCATCCCGACACGTGACTCCTACAATGAGCAGTTCTTC